The 9 T cell receptor beta chains listed next were all sequenced from one sample in a study of glioma-infiltrating T cells after dendritic cell vaccination. Method: immunoSEQ multiplex PCR; TCRdb's copy keeps in-frame clones and lacks some. This sample has around 96,000 clones, with about four fifths found just once. The sample in question was blood, obtained before dendritic cell vaccination. All receptors derive from a human donor with glioblastoma.

The chain combines TRBV5-1 with TRBJ2-5; 8 bases line up with TRBD2. Looked up from germline, CDR1 is SGHRS and CDR2 is YFSETQ. V was pared by 0 bases and J by 11 bases, with 15 bases of the junction left unmatched. This CDR3 region has 16 residues. CDR3: CASSLEAGGRGGAQYF. Written as DNA, the CDR3 is TGCGCCAGCAGCTTGGAGGCGGGGGGCCGGGGTGGAGCTCAGTACTTC.

This clone appeared once. This rearrangement joins TRBV5-1 to TRBJ1-1, with 9 bases fitting TRBD1. J gave up 3 bases and V 0 bases, and 6 bases lay outside the gene matches. This CDR3 comprises 16 residues. Germline loops: CDR1 SGHRS, CDR2 YFSETQ. CDR3 amino acids: CASSLGRDRVDTEAFF. CDR3 nucleotide sequence: TGCGCCAGCAGCTTGGGCCGGGACAGGGTGGACACTGAAGCTTTCTTT.

V is TRBV15 and J is TRBJ2-1, with D hard to call. CDR1 and CDR2 from the germline V gene are LNHNV and YYDKDF (reference sequence). V lost 0 bases and J 0 bases, leaving 9 bases between the germline ends. The CDR3 has 16 residues. The CDR3 coding sequence is TGTGCCACCAGCAGAGATATCCTATACTCCTACAATGAGCAGTTCTTC. It specifies CATSRDILYSYNEQFF.

The chain recombines TRBV5-1 with TRBJ2-7; no clear D. This CDR3 comprises 13 residues. Germline V gene lookup returns CDR1 SGHRS and CDR2 YFSETQ. V shed 0 bases and J shed 3 bases, with 7 bases lying between them. The CDR3, as DNA: TGCGCCAGCAGCTTGGTATCTAACTACGAGCAGTACTTC. Translating it yields CASSLVSNYEQYF.

The chain links TRBV5-1 to TRBJ1-2; D is possibly TRBD1 (6 bases). Trimming cost V 0 bases and J 1 base, with 13 bases left between them. The CDR3 contains 16 residues. Germline V gives CDR1 SGHRS, CDR2 YFSETQ. DNA for the CDR3: TGCGCCAGCAGCTTGGAAGGGCAGGGGAATAACTATGGCTACACCTTC. Its translation: CASSLEGQGNNYGYTF.

The chain couples TRBV7-6 to TRBJ1-3; maybe TRBD1 (5 bases). V gave up 2 bases and J gave up 8 bases, with 22 bases separating them. CDR3 length: 17 amino acids. The germline V gene has CDR1 SGHVS and CDR2 FNYEAQ. CDR3 nucleotide sequence: TGTGCCAGCAGCTTACCTCCATCCGGTAGCAGGGAAGACACCATATATTTT. It codes for CASSLPPSGSREDTIYF. The entire variable domain, with the rest obtained from reference TRBV7-6 and TRBJ1-3, is as follows: GAGVSQSPRYKVTKRGQDVALRCDPISGHVSLYWYRQALGQGPEFLTYFNYEAQQDKSGLPNDRFSAERPEGSISTLTIQRTEQRDSAMYRCASSLPPSGSREDTIYFGEGSWLTVV.

The genes are TRBV11-2 and TRBJ1-2; tentative D call: TRBD1 (5 bases). Germline loops: CDR1 SGHAT, CDR2 FQNNGV. Trimming removed 5 bases from V and 8 bases from J, with 15 bases in between. CDR3 size: 13 residues. CDR3 in DNA: TGTGCCAGCAGCACGAGACTGGCAGGGGGCTACACCTTC. Amino acids: CASSTRLAGGYTF.

This clone came up a few times. The rearrangement joins TRBV28 to TRBJ2-7; 8 bases align to TRBD2. The CDR3 runs to 14 residues. From germline, CDR1 is MDHEN and CDR2 SYDVKM. V was clipped by 0 bases and J by 3 bases; unmatched bases: 1. The CDR3 region is CASSLWGTSYEQYF. As DNA, the CDR3 is TGTGCCAGCAGTTTATGGGGGACTAGCTACGAGCAGTACTTC.

This clone has more than one count but fewer than ten. This rearrangement joins TRBV4-1 to TRBJ1-5; 8 bases line up with TRBD1. Germline V gene sequence: CDR1 MGHRA, CDR2 YSYEKL. This CDR3 is built from 15 residues. V trimming: 4 bases; J trimming: 3 bases; junction bases outside the gene matches: 5. CDR3 nucleotides: TGCGCCAGCAGCCTCTCGACAGGGGTCAATCAGCCCCAGCATTTT. This codes for CASSLSTGVNQPQHF.